The entry below gives a single T cell receptor beta chain sequence along with its context. Its antigen is not yet known. Within one base of it there is no much larger clone, and no base qualities were kept. The data belong to a study of cytomegalovirus exposure and HLA in healthy donors (dated by TCRdb to 2017 to 2019). About the investigation overall: An earlier analysis of 587 of the donors reported 250 to 350 Gb of sequence data and roughly 100 million unique TCR beta sequences from 150 million to 200 million T cells. An early release that covered fewer than 750 HLA-typed donors contained approximately 300 gigabases of sequencing data and 80 million or so unique TCR sequences. Of the 300 to 400 genotyped donors, 81% fell in the genetic ancestry cluster associated with self-reported Caucasian donors. The study aimed to test whether cataloging public T cell receptors could reveal signatures of past pathogen exposure. The study used immunosequencing to profile the T cell repertoires of some 600 subjects and linked those repertoires to cytomegalovirus serostatus. A separate validation cohort of 100 to 150 different subjects was used in addition to the roughly 720-subject first cohort. To predict cytomegalovirus infection status, the study combined high-throughput TCR immunosequencing, statistical association of individual TCRs with disease status, and machine learning. A later analysis re-examined previously published TCR beta repertoires from roughly 720 donors and added high-resolution HLA genotyping to investigate patterns of TCR occurrence. Rather than drawing on any new phenotypic data, the later analysis identified candidate immune exposures from TCR beta sequences and the way those sequences occurred across donors. In an earlier analysis of more than 550 of the donors, high-throughput TCR beta sequencing was used to judge whether each TCR beta V gene segment behaved as functional or pseudogenic. Donor age, sex, ethnicity and CMV serostatus were collected together with the repertoire data. In a later genetic analysis, genome-wide SNP genotypes for about three fifths of the roughly 670 donors were used, and that subset was treated as a discovery cohort. Every repertoire in the discovery cohort had been generated on one and the same sequencing platform. HLA typing included class I and class II loci at four-digit resolution. Typing coverage differed by locus: A, B, C, DRB1 and DQB1 were typed in about 620-640 donors, DQA1 in about 550, DPA1 in around 580, and DPB1 in approximately 450. About five DR-DQ haplotypes were handled as single units for association and clustering because linkage in the cohort was strong. Among 398 genotyped donors of the cohort, an average of around 240,000 unique TCR beta nucleotide sequences were sequenced per donor, around 18% of them non-productive. The investigation overall reported the following: Compared with equally common non-associated chains, HLA-associated TCR beta chains in a later analysis were more clonally expanded and had lower generation probabilities. A cluster of highly shared sequence variants was judged likely to be a technical artifact of the sequencing pipeline. In an earlier analysis of several hundred of the donors, most TCR beta V segments were observed in productive rearrangements about 87% or about 30% of the time, broadly matching IMGT annotations. Because counts were too low, 15 to 20 rarely observed V segments, including chromosome 9 orphons, were excluded from the earlier analysis of several hundred of the donors. Most CMV-associated TCR beta chains appeared to be HLA-restricted in a later analysis, and the HLA associations seemed to be driven largely by CMV exposure. Linkage disequilibrium might explain the correlated functional status among segregating V segments, but an unknown experimental factor could not be ruled out. In a later analysis, several top co-occurrence clusters were reported to appear linked to parvovirus B19, influenza, CMV and Epstein-Barr virus. Assigning TCR associations to individual alleles was difficult when HLA alleles, especially DR and DQ, strongly co-occurred. In the study, approximately 150 TCR beta chains were listed as associated with cytomegalovirus. In a later genetic analysis, a missense DCLRE1C variant was associated with V-gene and J-gene trimming of TCR beta chains, and the association was replicated in an independent cohort. Because HLA typing was missing for some donors at each locus, association tests included only the typed subset. In this cohort, only TCR beta chains were sequenced, and detectable features were limited by the absence of alpha or paired-chain data. For the cohort, immune exposure information was limited to CMV serostatus. The authors suggested that the approach could potentially be extended to other disease states and immunological phenotypes. At a false discovery rate of 0.05, a later analysis linked approximately 18,000 TCR beta sequences to specific HLA alleles. Compared with the 666-donor mean, donors in an Asian-associated ancestry cluster had fewer N-insertions in productive TCRs, according to a later genetic analysis. A further reported finding was that TCR beta sequences accurately predicted the HLA-A and HLA-B alleles for most subjects in the first cohort. According to a later analysis, TCR association rates differed among HLA loci, with DRB1 alleles showing the most associated TCRs and HLA-C alleles showing the fewest. While some public TCRs were present in many individuals, most TCR sequences turned up only very rarely across donors. Roughly uniform sequencing depth across donors was assumed in presence/absence analyses, although this assumption may not hold. Cytomegalovirus status was reported to be diagnosed by the classifier with high specificity and sensitivity in both the original and validation cohorts. In vitro tests confirmed that a few of the cytomegalovirus-associated TCR beta chains recognize cytomegalovirus antigens.

The cohort was made up of roughly 670 healthy bone marrow donors. At the time of sampling, all cohort members were nominally healthy, though unrecorded immune exposures were likely present. The donor was CMV seronegative and was included in the group of under 450 seronegative cohort members. Every donor gave a peripheral blood sample, and the peripheral blood mononuclear cells from that sample were used for TCR beta sequencing. Genomic DNA was extracted from the blood cell samples with the Qiagen DNeasy Blood Extraction Kit. Library method: the immunoSEQ multiplex PCR assay. The multiplex PCR relied on a mix of 60 forward primers for TCR Vbeta segments and 13 reverse primers for TCR Jbeta segments. Amplification of the CDR3 region of rearranged TCR beta genes was performed with a multiplex PCR assay on genomic DNA. The Illumina HiSeq System was used to sequence the amplified TCR beta libraries as 87-base-pair reads. The authors' analysis ran thus. A later analysis counted approximately 76 million unique TCR beta chains across the 550 to 800 repertoires, and roughly 11 million of these chains were shared by at least two donors. Raw reads were error-corrected and collapsed into unique sequences with a nearest-neighbor algorithm that merged closely related sequences to remove PCR and sequencing errors. Alignment of CDR3 sequences to IMGT reference sequences was used to assign V, D and J gene segments. Each retained sequence needed at least a six-nucleotide match to both a V gene segment and a J gene segment. Rearrangements were classified as productive when the CDR3 lacked stop codons and remained in frame with V and J, and all other rearrangements were classified as non-productive. CDR3 was defined according to IMGT convention as the region running from the second conserved V-encoded cysteine to the conserved J-encoded phenylalanine. In an earlier analysis of roughly 580 of the donors, sequences lacking an unambiguous match to a single V gene segment were excluded. In an earlier analysis of 587 of the donors, V segments were called functional above 56.7% productive rearrangements and were called segregating when the between-donor standard deviation exceeded 5%. A statistical classification framework was developed to diagnose cytomegalovirus status using the catalog of TCR beta chain sequences. V and J gene assignment, in a later analysis, came from comparing TCR nucleotide sequences with IMGT/GENE-DB human TR gene sequences. In a later analysis, CDR3 sequences and most-parsimonious VDJ recombination scenarios were assigned using the TCRdist pipeline. In a later analysis, each TCR beta chain was defined by its CDR3 amino acid sequence together with its V-gene family, and reads lacking a unique V-gene family were excluded. To address suspected cross-contamination and a sequencing artifact, a later analysis removed under 600 highly shared, low-generation-probability nucleotide sequences. In a later analysis, a clonal expansion index for each public chain was calculated from normalized within-repertoire ranks of inferred template counts. In a later analysis, generation probabilities were computed with a VDJ recombination model fitted to out-of-frame rearrangements, and the resulting probabilities were checked against IGoR. A later analysis scored TCR-TCR, TCR-HLA and TCR-CMV co-occurrence with hypergeometric tests, applying a repertoire-size bias correction to TCR pairs. A later analysis estimated false discovery rates by permuting HLA or CMV assignments 20 times. A later analysis grouped co-occurring TCRs with DBSCAN, adding TCRdist sequence similarity when clustering within HLA-allele-positive subsets. Co-occurrence clustering excluded repertoires with fewer than 30,000 or more than 120,000 public chains, plus five with anomalous nucleotide sharing. In TCRdb, the immuneACCESS table is reduced to in-frame sequences with V and J assigned. These tables do not hold every clone; where another copy was compared, an unresolved V gene accounts for under half, and the others remain unexplained. The DNA was the basis for D and trimming; V, J and clone size are from that table. A total of about 77,000 clones appear in this sample, roughly 74% of them only once. The ten largest clones represent roughly 3.5% of the sample.

This receptor was taken from a man aged 35-49 years in good health and CMV-seronegative. The sample taken for sequencing was PBMCs.

Read as DNA, the sequence is TGTGCCAGCAGGCCCGGGACAGGGGGCCGGGATGAGCAGTTCTTC. Its translation is CASRPGTGGRDEQFF. This sequence uses TRBV6-5 and TRBJ2-1, with 12 middle bases fitting TRBD1. The V end gives up 6 bases and the J end 8 bases, leaving 8 bases in the junction not matched to a gene. Reading the germline V gene gives CDR1 MNHEY and CDR2 SVGAGI. There are 15 amino acids in the CDR3, from cysteine to phenylalanine inclusive. The only DNA kept is the CDR3, 45 bases in frame from the first base.